These 19 T cell receptor beta chains came from one sample sequenced in a study of shared clonotypes between healthy human individuals. CD8 cells classed as naive were CD45RO-negative and positively selected for CCR7, excluding terminally differentiated effector memory CD45RA+ cells. Profiled with immunoSEQ multiplex PCR; TCRdb holds only in-frame clones, not every one. The sample has millions of clones, 85% to 95% seen once. Input material: naive CD8+ T cells sorted from blood. These receptor sequences come from a man aged 18 to 29 in good health.

The chain recombines TRBV19 with TRBJ1-1; D call uncertain. CDR3 size: 14 residues. Trimming took 4 bases from V and 5 from J, leaving 14 bases between them. Germline V CDR1 and CDR2: LNHDA, SQIVND (reference sequence). CDR3 protein: CASSTPGGLTEAFF. CDR3 DNA: TGTGCCAGTAGTACGCCAGGAGGCTTGACTGAAGCTTTCTTT.

The V gene is TRBV29-1, the J gene TRBJ2-5; D might be TRBD2 (6 bases). The germline gives CDR1 SQVTM, CDR2 ANQGSEA. Trimming pared 0 bases from V and 4 bases from J, leaving 18 bases between. The length of the CDR3 is 16 residues. The CDR3, as DNA: TGCAGCGTTGAAGATGGGATCGCGTTCGGGGGAGAGACCCAGTACTTC. As protein: CSVEDGIAFGGETQYF.

This clone was detected once. The chain employs TRBV11-2 and TRBJ2-7, with D possibly being TRBD1 (6 bases). Germline CDR1 SGHAT, CDR2 FQNNGV. The CDR3 covers 14 residues. V lost 2 bases and J 3 bases, leaving 11 bases between the germline ends. The CDR3 region has the DNA TGTGCCAGCAGCTTAAGTGCGACAGGCTACGAGCAGTACTTC. It yields the protein CASSLSATGYEQYF.

This chain uses TRBV4-1 with TRBJ1-1; D gene ambiguous. V lost 9 bases to trimming and J lost 0 bases, with 11 bases between them. The CDR3 spans 13 residues. Germline V gene lookup returns CDR1 MGHRA and CDR2 YSYEKL. The CDR3 loop reads CASRLTVNTEAFF. In DNA form, the CDR3 reads TGCGCCAGTCGATTGACGGTGAACACTGAAGCTTTCTTT.

The table lists this clone with a count of one. The CDR3 protein is CSVRDTINYEQYF. The DNA of the CDR3 is TGCAGCGTCCGGGACACAATAAACTACGAGCAGTACTTC. This chain joins TRBV29-1 and TRBJ2-7; D might be TRBD1 (6 bases). CDR3 length equals 13 residues. Germline lookup yields CDR1 SQVTM and CDR2 ANQGSEA. With 6 bases removed from V and 3 bases from J, the gap between germline ends came to 15 bases.

The chain has TRBV6-5 and TRBJ2-2, with 7 bases fitting TRBD1. There are 16 residues in the CDR3. The V segment lost 2 bases and the J segment 4 bases; nucleotides outside the gene matches: 7. Germline V gene sequence: CDR1 MNHEY, CDR2 SVGAGI. The CDR3 region is CASSYPQGLSTGELFF. CDR3 nucleotides: TGTGCCAGCAGTTACCCACAGGGGCTGAGCACCGGGGAGCTGTTTTTT.

Worth noting for this clone: This sample includes further DNA sequences coding for the same CDR3. The rearrangement joins TRBV5-1 to TRBJ2-7; D gene ambiguous. Deletions cut 4 bases from V and 4 bases from J, with 9 bases between. CDR3 size: 12 residues. Germline CDR1 SGHRS, CDR2 YFSETQ. DNA for the CDR3: TGCGCCAGCAGCGCGGACGGTTACGAGCAGTACTTC. Protein sequence: CASSADGYEQYF.

The V call is TRBV19, the J call TRBJ1-1; a weak D match, TRBD1 (5 bases). The ends were cut back, 8 bases at V and 4 bases at J, with 17 bases in the middle. CDR1 and CDR2 from the germline V gene are LNHDA and SQIVND (reference sequence). The CDR3 has 14 residues. CDR3 protein: CASYAPGGGTEAFF. The CDR3 DNA reads as TGTGCCAGTTACGCGCCTGGGGGGGGCACTGAAGCTTTCTTT.

V and J are TRBV10-3 and TRBJ2-5; the match to TRBD2 covers 8 bases. CDR3 length: 13 residues. J gave up 4 bases and V 11 bases, and 9 bases lay outside the gene matches. In germline, CDR1 is ENHRY, CDR2 SYGVKD. The CDR3, as DNA: TGTGCCTGCAGCGGGGGTAGTGCAGAGACCCAGTACTTC. It yields the protein CACSGGSAETQYF.

The chain links TRBV5-1 to TRBJ1-2; D gene unclear. Trimming pared 0 bases from V and 3 bases from J, leaving 9 bases between. This CDR3 is built from 14 residues. Germline assignment: CDR1 SGHRS and CDR2 YFSETQ. CDR3 sequence (DNA): TGCGCCAGCAGCTTGGTGACGGGTGACTATGGCTACACCTTC. Translated, it gives CASSLVTGDYGYTF.

The chain employs TRBV9 and TRBJ2-1, with D possibly matching TRBD2 (6 bases). The ends were cut back, 3 bases at V and 5 bases at J, with 12 bases in the middle. Germline CDR1 reads SGDLS; CDR2 reads YYNGEE. There are 14 residues in the CDR3. CDR3 region: CASSAGGEDNEQFF. CDR3 DNA sequence: TGTGCCAGCAGCGCCGGCGGGGAAGACAATGAGCAGTTCTTC.

This rearrangement joins TRBV6-6 to TRBJ2-5; D is possibly TRBD1 or TRBD2 (6 bases each). Looked up from germline, CDR1 is MNHNY and CDR2 is SVGAGI (reference sequence). Trimming removed 11 bases from V and 4 bases from J, with 17 bases in between. The CDR3 has 13 amino acids. This CDR3 reads CAARPGEVETQYF. The DNA for the CDR3 is TGTGCCGCAAGACCAGGGGAGGTAGAGACCCAGTACTTC.

This CDR3 is CASRLTEGSSEETQYF. CDR3 sequence (DNA): TGTGCCAGCAGGCTAACAGAGGGCTCAAGCGAAGAGACCCAGTACTTC. The chain employs TRBV28 and TRBJ2-5, with D maybe TRBD2 (5 bases). Germline lookup yields CDR1 MDHEN and CDR2 SYDVKM. The CDR3 consists of 16 residues. V was shortened by 6 bases and J by 3 bases, with 20 bases between the two germline ends.

This rearrangement joins TRBV4-3 to TRBJ2-3; TRBD2 might be the D (6 bases). This CDR3 spans 18 amino acids. Trimming removed 4 bases from V and 0 bases from J, with 20 bases in between. CDR1 and CDR2 from the germline V gene are LGHNA and YSLEER. CDR3 sequence reads: CASSLGLLGGASTDTQYF. CDR3 coding DNA: TGCGCCAGCAGCCTCGGACTTCTAGGAGGGGCAAGCACAGATACGCAGTATTTT.

The J gene is TRBJ2-1, the V gene TRBV6-6; D might be TRBD2 (6 bases). The germline CDR1 and CDR2 sequences are MNHNY and SVGAGI (reference sequence). Deletions cut 6 bases from V and 3 bases from J, with 18 bases between. This CDR3 region has 16 residues. The CDR3 region has the DNA TGTGCCAGCAGCCCCCTGTATGGGGGAGGCTACAATGAGCAGTTCTTC. This codes for CASSPLYGGGYNEQFF.

This clone was recorded once. Other DNA variants within this sample encode the same CDR3. The chain combines TRBV7-9 with TRBJ1-1, with a weak D call TRBD1 (6 bases). V was trimmed by 1 base and J by 8 bases, leaving 8 bases between them. The CDR3 length is 12 residues. Germline loops: CDR1 SEHNR, CDR2 FQNEAQ (reference sequence). CDR3 region: CASSLGGAEAFF. In DNA, the CDR3 is TGTGCCAGCAGCTTAGGGGGGGCCGAAGCTTTCTTT.

V usage is TRBV9 and J usage is TRBJ2-2, with a possible D match to TRBD2 (6 bases). This CDR3 spans 18 amino acids. Trimming removed 2 bases at V and 4 bases at J, with 21 bases between. Germline V gives CDR1 SGDLS, CDR2 YYNGEE. The CDR3 nucleotides are TGTGCCAGCAGCGTCGAAGGCGGAGGCGGGGTAGTCACCGGGGAGCTGTTTTTT. Translating gives CASSVEGGGGVVTGELFF.

This chain links TRBV6-5 with TRBJ2-3; 11 bases align to TRBD2. CDR1 is MNHEY, CDR2 SVGAGI, per germline. CDR3 length: 14 amino acids. The ends lost 6 bases at V and 4 bases at J; junction bases unmatched: 3. The CDR3 sequence: CASRGLADADTQYF. CDR3 bases: TGTGCCAGCAGGGGACTAGCGGACGCAGATACGCAGTATTTT.

This chain links TRBV28 with TRBJ1-2, with D uncertain. The CDR3 is 15 residues long. The V end was cut by 5 bases, the J end by 3 bases, with 16 bases between. CDR1 MDHEN and CDR2 SYDVKM come from the germline V gene. The CDR3 DNA follows: TGTGCCAGCAGTCCCACCTCATTAACCTACTATGGCTACACCTTC. Translation gives CASSPTSLTYYGYTF.